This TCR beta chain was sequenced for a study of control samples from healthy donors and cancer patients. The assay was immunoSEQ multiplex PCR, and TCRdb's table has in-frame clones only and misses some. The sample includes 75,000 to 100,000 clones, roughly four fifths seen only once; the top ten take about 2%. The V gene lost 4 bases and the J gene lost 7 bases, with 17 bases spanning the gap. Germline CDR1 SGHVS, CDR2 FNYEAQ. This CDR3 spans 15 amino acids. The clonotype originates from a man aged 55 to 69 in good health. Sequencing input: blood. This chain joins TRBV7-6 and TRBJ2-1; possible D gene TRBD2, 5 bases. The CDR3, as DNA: TGTGCCAGCAGCTCCACAGATTCTCGCGGGAATGAGCAGTTCTTC. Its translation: CASSSTDSRGNEQFF.